The 9 T cell receptor beta chains listed next were all sequenced from one sample in a study of OX40 agonist ivuxolimab in advanced cancers. Library method: the immunoSEQ multiplex PCR assay. TCRdb limited this immuneACCESS table to in-frame rearrangements with V and J called. A share of clones is missing; checked studies link under half to unresolved V genes, and the rest is unexplained. This sample lists some 60,000 clones; roughly 86% were detected once. Around 3.6% of the sample is taken by the ten largest. Sequencing used CD4+ or CD8+ T cells sorted from blood, obtained in a trial of the OX40 agonist ivuxolimab. Receptor source: an adult with an advanced solid tumor such as melanoma, head and neck, liver or kidney cancer.

The chain employs TRBV6-1 and TRBJ2-2, with TRBD2 as a possible D gene (5 bases). Trimming cost V 4 bases and J 3 bases, with 21 bases left between them. The CDR3 has 18 amino acids. Germline-derived CDR1 and CDR2 are MNHNS and SASEGT. The CDR3 is CASSAPFFATIYTGELFF. The CDR3 nucleotides read TGTGCCAGCAGTGCCCCTTTTTTTGCGACTATTTACACCGGGGAGCTGTTTTTT.

V usage is TRBV5-1 and J usage is TRBJ2-3, with D perhaps TRBD1 or TRBD2 (5 bases each). There are 16 residues in the CDR3. Germline values: CDR1 SGHRS, CDR2 YFSETQ. V lost 6 bases, J lost 6 bases, and 23 bases lay in between. CDR3 in DNA: TGCGCCAGCATGCCCCTTCCGGGACGCCCTAGGGATACGCAGTATTTT. Protein: CASMPLPGRPRDTQYF.

The genes are TRBV11-2 and TRBJ2-1; 7 bases fit TRBD1. Germline trimming cut 1 base from V and 8 bases from J; bases unmatched to any gene: 5. CDR3 size: 14 residues. In germline, CDR1 is SGHAT, CDR2 FQNNGV. This chain's CDR3 is CASSLGAGGYEQFF. The CDR3 DNA sequence: TGTGCCAGCAGCTTAGGGGCAGGGGGTTATGAGCAGTTCTTC.

The chain couples TRBV5-6 to TRBJ2-3; TRBD2 aligns across 12 bases. The V and J ends lost 4 bases and 1 base, in that order; junction bases with no gene match: 4. CDR3 length: 16 residues. Germline lookup yields CDR1 SGHDT and CDR2 YYEEEE. The chain's CDR3 is CASSGTSGSRTDTQYF. Here the CDR3 DNA reads TGTGCCAGCAGCGGGACTAGCGGGTCGCGCACAGATACGCAGTATTTT.

The chain is built from TRBV4-2 and TRBJ2-3; tentative D call: TRBD1 (6 bases). Per germline, CDR1 LGHNA and CDR2 YNFKEQ. V was shortened by 5 bases and J by 0 bases, with 15 bases between the two germline ends. CDR3 length equals 16 residues. The CDR3 here is CASSTGTVLSTDTQYF. CDR3 nucleotide sequence: TGTGCCAGCAGCACAGGGACGGTACTCAGCACAGATACGCAGTATTTT.

The chain combines TRBV9 with TRBJ1-5; no reliable D call. The CDR3 contains 15 residues. CDR1 is SGDLS, CDR2 YYNGEE, per germline. V was pared by 6 bases and J by 0 bases, with 13 bases between. CDR3 in amino acids: CASNFSPDSNQPQHF. In nucleotides, the CDR3 is TGTGCCAGCAATTTCTCGCCGGATAGCAATCAGCCCCAGCATTTT. Drawing the rest from reference TRBV9 and TRBJ1-5, the complete variable domain is DSGVTQTPKHLITATGQRVTLRCSPRSGDLSVYWYQQSLDQGLQFLIQYYNGEERAKGNILERFSAQQFPDLHSELNLSSLELGDSALYFCASNFSPDSNQPQHFGDGTRLSIL.

J is TRBJ2-5 and V is TRBV14, with D perhaps matching TRBD1 (6 bases). Per the germline V gene, CDR1 is SGHDN and CDR2 is FVKESK. The CDR3 runs to 14 residues. The V end was cut by 2 bases, the J end by 5 bases, with 12 bases between. This CDR3 is CASSQTGFGETQYF. In nucleotides, the CDR3 is TGTGCCAGCAGCCAAACAGGGTTCGGGGAGACCCAGTACTTC.

J is TRBJ2-1 and V is TRBV9; no clear D. This CDR3 spans 12 amino acids. In germline, CDR1 is SGDLS, CDR2 YYNGEE. Trimming left V 3 bases short and J 7 bases short, with 8 bases between. CDR3 DNA: TGTGCCAGCAGCGCCTTAGGGAATGAGCAGTTCTTC. This sequence encodes CASSALGNEQFF.

V gene TRBV28 combines with J gene TRBJ2-2, with D possibly being TRBD1 (6 bases). V was trimmed by 8 bases and J by 6 bases, leaving 19 bases between them. The germline V gene has CDR1 MDHEN and CDR2 SYDVKM. The CDR3 loop spans 15 amino acids. The CDR3 DNA reads as TGTGCCAGCCGCGCGTACAGGGCCTCCGCCGGGGAGCTGTTTTTT. Translating gives CASRAYRASAGELFF.